This TCR beta chain was profiled in a study of T cells after yellow fever vaccination. This clonotype was seen ten or more times. The germline gives CDR1 SGHRS, CDR2 YFSETQ. Trimming pared 0 bases from V and 2 bases from J, leaving 14 bases between. The CDR3 is made up of 16 amino acids. A 5'RACE template-switching step, the method used to make TCR cDNA, added a universal primer site and UMIs. TCRdb re-called the 5' RACE reads with MiXCR, one entry per CDR3 protein. This table holds 620,000 or so distinct CDR3 sequences, 17% found once. The rearrangement joins TRBV5-1 to TRBJ2-5; D is perhaps TRBD1 (6 bases). The TCR was taken from a man younger than 35 who received the YFV17D yellow fever vaccine. This material consisted of PBMCs, taken about 5 days after the first yellow fever vaccination. CDR3 in DNA: TGCGCCAGCAGCTTGGTACAGGGACGGGGACAAGAGACCCAGTACTTC. Encoded protein: CASSLVQGRGQETQYF.